The source of this T cell receptor (beta chain) is a study of molecular identifiers for immune sequencing clone quantification. This clonotype was seen at least ten times. Between about 18,000 and 1,000,000 sorted cells, with 10%, 30% or 50% RNA, yielded naive CD8 libraries. As previously described, bulk TCR libraries were made using listed TCR primers. TCRdb reprocessed the PCR reads with MiXCR, giving one entry per CDR3 protein. Of 550,000 to 750,000 distinct CDR3 sequences listed, approximately 20% are singletons. The germline CDR1 and CDR2 sequences are MGHDK and SYGVNS. The CDR3 is 14 residues long. V lost 5 bases, J lost 8 bases, and 16 bases lay in between.

Source material: naive CD8+ T cells from blood, with Jurkat cell RNA spiked in. Documented subset: FACS-sorted CD8+CD4-CCR7+CD45RA+ naive T cells. The receptor was isolated from a human donor in good health. Some libraries in this study had Jurkat cell RNA spiked in. V and J are TRBV25-1 and TRBJ2-1, with D possibly being TRBD1 or TRBD2 (5 bases each). CDR3 amino acids: CASSSWGSWDEQFF. The CDR3 nucleotides read TGTGCCAGCAGTTCATGGGGGAGTTGGGATGAGCAGTTCTTC. The whole variable domain, filled in from reference TRBV25-1 and TRBJ2-1, reads EADIYQTPRYLVIGTGKKITLECSQTMGHDKMYWYQQDPGMELHLIHYSYGVNSTEKGDLSSESTVSRIRTEHFPLTLESARPSHTSQYLCASSSWGSWDEQFFGPGTRLTVL.